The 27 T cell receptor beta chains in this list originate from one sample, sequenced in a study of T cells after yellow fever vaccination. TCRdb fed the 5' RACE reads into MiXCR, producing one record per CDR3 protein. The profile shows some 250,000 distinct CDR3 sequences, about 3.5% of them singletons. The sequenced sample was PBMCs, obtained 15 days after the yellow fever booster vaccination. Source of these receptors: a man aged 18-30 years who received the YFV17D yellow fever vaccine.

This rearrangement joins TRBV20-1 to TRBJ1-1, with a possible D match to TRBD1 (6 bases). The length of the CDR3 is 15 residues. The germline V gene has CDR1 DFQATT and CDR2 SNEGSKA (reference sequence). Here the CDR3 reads CSLNQWGGRNTEAFF. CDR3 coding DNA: TGCAGCCTAAACCAGTGGGGGGGCCGGAACACTGAAGCTTTCTTT.

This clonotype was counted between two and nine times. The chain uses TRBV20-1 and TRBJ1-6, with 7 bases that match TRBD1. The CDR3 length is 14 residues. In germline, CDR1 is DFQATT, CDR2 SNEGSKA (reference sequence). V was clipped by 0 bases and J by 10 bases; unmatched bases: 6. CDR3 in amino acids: CSARDPTGASPLHF. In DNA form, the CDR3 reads TGCAGTGCTAGAGATCCCACAGGGGCCTCACCCCTCCACTTT.

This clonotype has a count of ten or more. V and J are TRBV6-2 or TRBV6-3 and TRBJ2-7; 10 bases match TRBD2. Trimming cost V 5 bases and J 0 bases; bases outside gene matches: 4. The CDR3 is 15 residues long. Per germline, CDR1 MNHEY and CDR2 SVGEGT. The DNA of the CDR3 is TGTGCCAGCAGTCGTAGCGGGGGGAGCTCCTACGAGCAGTACGTC. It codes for CASSRSGGSSYEQYV.

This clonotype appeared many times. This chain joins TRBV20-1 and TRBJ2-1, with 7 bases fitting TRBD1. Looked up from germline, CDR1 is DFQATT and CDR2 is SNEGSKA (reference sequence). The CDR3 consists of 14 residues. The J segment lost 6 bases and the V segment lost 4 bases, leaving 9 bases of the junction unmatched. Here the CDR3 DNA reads TGCAGTGCTACAGCCCTCAACAGGGGCAATGAGCAGTTCTTC. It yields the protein CSATALNRGNEQFF.

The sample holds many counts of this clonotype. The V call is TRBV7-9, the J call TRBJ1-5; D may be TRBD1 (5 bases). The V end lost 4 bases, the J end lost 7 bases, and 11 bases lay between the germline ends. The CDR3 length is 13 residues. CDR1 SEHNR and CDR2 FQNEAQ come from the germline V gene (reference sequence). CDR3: CASSSGGGQPQHF. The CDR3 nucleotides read TGTGCCAGCAGCTCGGGGGGGGGACAGCCCCAGCATTTT.

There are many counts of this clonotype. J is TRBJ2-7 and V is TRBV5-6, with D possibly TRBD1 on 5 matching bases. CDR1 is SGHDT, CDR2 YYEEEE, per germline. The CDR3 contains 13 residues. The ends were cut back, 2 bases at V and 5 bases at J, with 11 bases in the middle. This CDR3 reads CASSFQGMDEQYF. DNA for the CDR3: TGTGCCAGCAGCTTTCAGGGAATGGACGAGCAGTACTTC.

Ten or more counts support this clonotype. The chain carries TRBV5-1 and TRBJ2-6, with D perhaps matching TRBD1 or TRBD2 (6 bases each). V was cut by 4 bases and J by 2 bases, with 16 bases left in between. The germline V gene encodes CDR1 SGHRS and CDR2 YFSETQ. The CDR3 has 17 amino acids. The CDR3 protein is CASSAGPQGTGANVLTF. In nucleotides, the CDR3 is TGCGCCAGCAGCGCGGGACCACAGGGTACTGGGGCCAACGTCCTGACTTTC.

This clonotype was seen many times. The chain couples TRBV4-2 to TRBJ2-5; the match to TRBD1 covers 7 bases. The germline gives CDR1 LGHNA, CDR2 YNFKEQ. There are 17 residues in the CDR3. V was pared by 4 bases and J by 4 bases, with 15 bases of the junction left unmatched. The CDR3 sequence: CASSLTRGRGSGETQYF. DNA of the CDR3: TGTGCCAGCAGCCTCACCAGGGGGAGAGGGTCGGGAGAGACCCAGTACTTC.

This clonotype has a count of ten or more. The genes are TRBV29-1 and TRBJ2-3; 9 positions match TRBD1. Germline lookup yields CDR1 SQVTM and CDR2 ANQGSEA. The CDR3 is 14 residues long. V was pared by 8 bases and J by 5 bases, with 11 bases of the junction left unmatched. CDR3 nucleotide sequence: TGCAGCACCCGGACAGGGGTTTTTCAAGATACGCAGTATTTT. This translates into CSTRTGVFQDTQYF.

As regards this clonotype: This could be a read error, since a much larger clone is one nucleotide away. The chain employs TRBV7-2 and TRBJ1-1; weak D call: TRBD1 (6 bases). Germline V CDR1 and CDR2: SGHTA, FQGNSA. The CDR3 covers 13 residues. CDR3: CASSYTGNTETFF. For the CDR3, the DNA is TGTGCCAGCAGCTACACAGGGAACACTGAAACTTTCTTT.

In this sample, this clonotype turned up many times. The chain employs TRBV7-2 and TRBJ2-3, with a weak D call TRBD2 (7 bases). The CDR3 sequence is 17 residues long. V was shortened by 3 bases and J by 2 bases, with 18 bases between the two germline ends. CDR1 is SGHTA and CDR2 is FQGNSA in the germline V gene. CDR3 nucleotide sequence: TGTGCCAGCAGCTTTATAGGGGGGGCGAGATTCACAGATACGCAGTATTTT. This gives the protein CASSFIGGARFTDTQYF.

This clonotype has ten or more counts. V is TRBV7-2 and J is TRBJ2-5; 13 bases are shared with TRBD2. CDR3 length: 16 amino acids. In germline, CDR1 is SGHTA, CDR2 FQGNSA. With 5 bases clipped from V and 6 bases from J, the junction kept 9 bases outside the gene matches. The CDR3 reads CASSPLTSGGAKTQYF. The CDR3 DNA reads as TGTGCCAGCAGCCCCCTTACTAGCGGGGGGGCGAAGACCCAGTACTTC.

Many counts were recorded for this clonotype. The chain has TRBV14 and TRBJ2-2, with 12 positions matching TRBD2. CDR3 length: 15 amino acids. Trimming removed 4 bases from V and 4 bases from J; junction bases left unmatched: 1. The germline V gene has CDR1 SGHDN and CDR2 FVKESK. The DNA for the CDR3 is TGTGCCAGCAGCCCGACTAGCGGGAGCACCGGGGAGCTGTTTTTT. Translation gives CASSPTSGSTGELFF.

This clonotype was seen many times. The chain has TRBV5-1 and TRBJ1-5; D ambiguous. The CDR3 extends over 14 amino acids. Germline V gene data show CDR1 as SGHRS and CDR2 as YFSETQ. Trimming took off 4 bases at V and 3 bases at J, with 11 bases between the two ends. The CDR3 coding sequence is TGCGCCAGCAGCCCTTCGGGCCCCAATCAGCCCCAGCATTTT. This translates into CASSPSGPNQPQHF. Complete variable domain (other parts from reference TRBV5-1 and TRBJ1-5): KAGVTQTPRYLIKTRGQQVTLSCSPISGHRSVSWYQQTPGQGLQFLFEYFSETQRNKGNFPGRFSGRQFSNSRSEMNVSTLELGDSALYLCASSPSGPNQPQHFGDGTRLSIL.

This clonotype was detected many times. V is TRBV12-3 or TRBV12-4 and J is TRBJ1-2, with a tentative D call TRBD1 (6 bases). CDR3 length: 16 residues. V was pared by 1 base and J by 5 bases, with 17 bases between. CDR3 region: CASSLDRAFPRYGYTF. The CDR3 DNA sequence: TGTGCCAGCAGTTTAGACAGGGCGTTCCCTCGATATGGCTACACCTTC.

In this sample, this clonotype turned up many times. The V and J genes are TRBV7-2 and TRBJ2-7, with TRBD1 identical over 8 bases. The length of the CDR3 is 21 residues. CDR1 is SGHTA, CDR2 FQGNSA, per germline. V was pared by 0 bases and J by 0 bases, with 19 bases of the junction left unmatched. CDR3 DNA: TGTGCCAGCAGCTTAGCGCTAATTCTCGGACAGGGAACAGTTAGCTCCTACGAGCAGTACGTC. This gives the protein CASSLALILGQGTVSSYEQYV.

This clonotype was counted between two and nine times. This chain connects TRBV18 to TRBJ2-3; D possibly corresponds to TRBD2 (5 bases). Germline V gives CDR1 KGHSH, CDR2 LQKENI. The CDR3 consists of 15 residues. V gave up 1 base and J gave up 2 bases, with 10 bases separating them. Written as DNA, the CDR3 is TGTGCCAGCTCACCACGGCTAGCCAACACAGATACGCAGTATTTT. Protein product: CASSPRLANTDTQYF.

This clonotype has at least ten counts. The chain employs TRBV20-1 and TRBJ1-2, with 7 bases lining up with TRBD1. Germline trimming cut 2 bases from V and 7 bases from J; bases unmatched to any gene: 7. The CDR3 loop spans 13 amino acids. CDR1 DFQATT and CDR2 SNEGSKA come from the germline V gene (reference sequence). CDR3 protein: CSARYEQGFGYTF. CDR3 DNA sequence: TGCAGTGCTAGATACGAACAGGGGTTTGGCTACACCTTC.

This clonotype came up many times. CDR3 sequence reads: CASSLAPGAVGYTF. In DNA, the CDR3 is TGTGCCAGCAGCTTAGCGCCAGGGGCCGTTGGCTACACCTTC. V and J are TRBV7-2 and TRBJ1-2; tentatively, D is TRBD1 (6 bases). V lost 0 bases, J lost 7 bases, and 12 bases lay in between. Germline V lookup: CDR1 SGHTA, CDR2 FQGNSA. This CDR3 is 14 amino acids long.

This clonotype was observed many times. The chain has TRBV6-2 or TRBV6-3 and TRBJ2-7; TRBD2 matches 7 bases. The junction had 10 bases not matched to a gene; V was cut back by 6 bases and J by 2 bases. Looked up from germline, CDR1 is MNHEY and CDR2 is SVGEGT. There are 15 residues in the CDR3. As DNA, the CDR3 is TGTGCCAGCAGCCCAGCGGGGAGTGGCACCTACGAGCAGTACGTC. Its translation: CASSPAGSGTYEQYV.

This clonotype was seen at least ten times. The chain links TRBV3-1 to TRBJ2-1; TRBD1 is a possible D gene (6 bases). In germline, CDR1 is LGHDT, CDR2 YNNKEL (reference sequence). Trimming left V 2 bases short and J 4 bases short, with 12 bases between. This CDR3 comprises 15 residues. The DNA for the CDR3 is TGTGCCAGCAGCCAACAGGGGTGGGGGTACAATGAGCAGTTCTTC. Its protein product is CASSQQGWGYNEQFF.

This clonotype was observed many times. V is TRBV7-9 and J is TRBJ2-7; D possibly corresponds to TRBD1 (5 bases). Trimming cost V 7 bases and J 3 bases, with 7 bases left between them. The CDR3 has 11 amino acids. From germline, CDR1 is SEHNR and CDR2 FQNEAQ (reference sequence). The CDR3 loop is CASTDSYEQYF. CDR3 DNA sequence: TGTGCCAGCACCGACAGCTACGAGCAGTACTTC.

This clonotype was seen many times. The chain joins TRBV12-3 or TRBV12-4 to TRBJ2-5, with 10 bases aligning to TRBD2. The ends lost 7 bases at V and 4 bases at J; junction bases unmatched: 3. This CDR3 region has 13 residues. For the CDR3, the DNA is TGTGCCAGCACCTTAGCGGGAGGAGAGACCCAGTACTTC. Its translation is CASTLAGGETQYF.

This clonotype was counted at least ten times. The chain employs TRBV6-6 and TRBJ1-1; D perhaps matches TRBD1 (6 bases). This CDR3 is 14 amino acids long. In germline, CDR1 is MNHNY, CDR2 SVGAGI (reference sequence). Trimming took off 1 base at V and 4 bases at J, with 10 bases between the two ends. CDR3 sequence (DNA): TGTGCCAGCAGTTACTTCACAGGGAGCACTGAAGCTTTCTTT. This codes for CASSYFTGSTEAFF.

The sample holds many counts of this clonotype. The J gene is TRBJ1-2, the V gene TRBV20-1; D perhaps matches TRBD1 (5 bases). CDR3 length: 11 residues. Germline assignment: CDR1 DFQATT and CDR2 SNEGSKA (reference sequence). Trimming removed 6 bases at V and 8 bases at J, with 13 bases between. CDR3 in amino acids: CSAGTARGYTF. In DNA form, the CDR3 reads TGCAGTGCGGGGACGGCTCGCGGCTACACCTTC.

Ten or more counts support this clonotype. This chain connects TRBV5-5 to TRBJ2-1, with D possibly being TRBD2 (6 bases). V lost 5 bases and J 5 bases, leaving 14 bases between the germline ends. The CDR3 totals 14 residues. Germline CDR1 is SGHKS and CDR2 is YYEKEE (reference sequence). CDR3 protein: CASSPEWGDNEQFF. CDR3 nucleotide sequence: TGTGCCAGCAGTCCCGAGTGGGGGGACAATGAGCAGTTCTTC.

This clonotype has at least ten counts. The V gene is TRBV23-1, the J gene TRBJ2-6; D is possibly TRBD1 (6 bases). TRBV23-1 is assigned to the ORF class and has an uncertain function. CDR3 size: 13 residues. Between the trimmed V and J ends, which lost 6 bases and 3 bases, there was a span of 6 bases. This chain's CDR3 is CASRQGGANVLTF. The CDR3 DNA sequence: TGCGCCAGCAGACAGGGTGGGGCCAACGTCCTGACTTTC.